Reported below is one T cell receptor beta chain. Patients all relapsed after autologous stem cell transplantation, and there was variation in brentuximab vedotin exposure. This sample was taken from a study of PD-1 blockade in classical Hodgkin lymphoma. The assay was immunoSEQ multiplex PCR, and TCRdb's table has in-frame clones only and misses some. Counted here are 30,000 to 50,000 clones, about three quarters occurring once; the ten biggest clones make up 10% to 11%. The germline V gene encodes CDR1 SGHDT and CDR2 YYEEEE. The CDR3 length is 13 residues. With V trimmed by 2 bases and J by 10 bases, 6 bases remained unmatched.

The input for sequencing was peripheral blood mononuclear cells (PBMCs), taken at baseline. This sequence joins TRBV5-6 and TRBJ2-1; 7 bases line up with TRBD2. This TCR was sampled from a human donor with classical Hodgkin lymphoma. The CDR3 loop is CASSFREATEQFF. In nucleotides, the CDR3 is TGTGCCAGCAGCTTTCGGGAGGCCACCGAGCAGTTCTTC.